This TCR beta chain comes out of a study of neurological immune-mediated disorders. This clonotype was seen many times. Germline CDR1 is SGHTA and CDR2 is FQGNSA. Trimming took 2 bases from V and 1 from J, leaving 13 bases between them. This CDR3 spans 16 amino acids. TCRdb redid the calling of the 5' RACE reads with MiXCR, one entry per CDR3 protein. The top ten clones hold 3.5% to 4.5% of a sample with fewer than 50,000 distinct CDR3 sequences, 14% of them seen once. Sequencing was done on a sample of CD4+ T cells from blood. This rearrangement joins TRBV7-2 to TRBJ2-3, with D uncertain. The clonotype was recovered from a woman aged 55 to 70 with HTLV-1-associated myelopathy (HAM/TSP). CDR3 nucleotides: TGTGCCAGCAGCTTACGTCTCGGGCAGGGCACAGATACGCAGTATTTT. Residues: CASSLRLGQGTDTQYF. Full variable domain (outside the CDR3, taken from reference TRBV7-2 and TRBJ2-3): GAGVSQSPSNKVTEKGKDVELRCDPISGHTALYWYRQSLGQGLEFLIYFQGNSAPDKSGLPSDRFSAERTGGSVSTLTIQRTQQEDSAVYLCASSLRLGQGTDTQYFGPGTRLTVL.